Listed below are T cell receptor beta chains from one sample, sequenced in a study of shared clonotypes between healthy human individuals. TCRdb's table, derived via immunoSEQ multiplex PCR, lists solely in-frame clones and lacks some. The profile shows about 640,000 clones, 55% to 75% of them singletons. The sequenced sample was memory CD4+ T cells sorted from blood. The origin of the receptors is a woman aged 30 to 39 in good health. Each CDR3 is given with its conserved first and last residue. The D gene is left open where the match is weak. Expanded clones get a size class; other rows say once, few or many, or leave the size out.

TGTGCCAGCAGGGAAGGACGTGGGAACACTGAAGCTTTCTTT	CASREGRGNTEAFF	-	TRBJ1-1	-	TRBV7-9
TGTGCCAGCAAGAGAGGATCTGGGGCCAACGTCCTGACTTTC	CASKRGSGANVLTF	once	TRBJ2-6	-	TRBV2
TGCGCCAGCAGTGAGGCCGGGGATCCCTACGAGCAGTACTTC	CASSEAGDPYEQYF	-	TRBJ2-7	-	TRBV10-1
TGTGCCAGCTCTACCCCACAGCAAAATGAAAAACTGTTTTTT	CASSTPQQNEKLFF	-	TRBJ1-4	-	TRBV5-6
TGCAGCGTTTTTAGGACAGGGAAAAATGGCTACACCTTC	CSVFRTGKNGYTF	-	TRBJ1-2	TRBD1	TRBV29-1
TGTGCCATCAACCCCAGCCCGACAGGGGGTAACTATGGCTACACCTTC	CAINPSPTGGNYGYTF	-	TRBJ1-2	TRBD1	TRBV10-3
TGCACCAGCAGCCAAGTCGGACTTCGTCGTGAGCAGTTCTTC	CTSSQVGLRREQFF	-	TRBJ2-1	-	TRBV1
TGTGCCAGCAGTTTATACCGGGAAGGAACCTACGAGCAGTACTTC	CASSLYREGTYEQYF	-	TRBJ2-7	-	TRBV28
TGTGCCAGCAGCAGGACAGGGTCTGCTGGAAACACCATATATTTT	CASSRTGSAGNTIYF	-	TRBJ1-3	TRBD1	TRBV5-5
TGTGCCAGCAGCTTTGAACCCAACCAAGAGACCCAGTACTTC	CASSFEPNQETQYF	many	TRBJ2-5	-	TRBV7-9
TGTGCCACCAGCAGAGATTTGCGTGACAGGGACACCTTC	CATSRDLRDRDTF	-	TRBJ1-2	TRBD1	TRBV15
TGTGCCAGCAGGTCTAGCGGGACCTACAATGAGCAGTTCTTC	CASRSSGTYNEQFF	-	TRBJ2-1	TRBD2	TRBV2
TGTGCCGGGACGGGGTGGACTAGCGGGGACACAGATACGCAGTATTTT	CAGTGWTSGDTDTQYF	-	TRBJ2-3	TRBD2	TRBV2
TGTGCCAGCAGTTTATGGCCAGTCGTTGCTGCTGAAGCTTTCTTT	CASSLWPVVAAEAFF	-	TRBJ1-1	-	TRBV28
TGTGCCAGCAGTTCGAGGCGAGAAAACACCGGGGAGCTGTTTTTT	CASSSRRENTGELFF	-	TRBJ2-2	-	TRBV28
TGTGCCAGCTCACCCGGGACAGAGAGGCTCGGCTACACCTTC	CASSPGTERLGYTF	-	TRBJ1-2	TRBD1	TRBV18
TGTGCCAGCACCGTGGGGGCGACCCAGTACTTC	CASTVGATQYF	once	TRBJ2-5	-	TRBV6-1
TGTGCCAGCAGTTTTCCTGGGGGGGGAAATGAAAAACTGTTTTTT	CASSFPGGGNEKLFF	-	TRBJ1-4	-	TRBV28
TGTGCCAGCAGCCCCCAAAGGGACTCCTACGAGCAGTACTTC	CASSPQRDSYEQYF	-	TRBJ2-7	-	TRBV11-2
TGTGCCAGCAGCCTTCTGACTAGCGGCAGCCGAGAGCTGTTTTTT	CASSLLTSGSRELFF	-	TRBJ2-2	TRBD2	TRBV7-9
TGTGCCAGTACGGGCAGGGTCAGCAATCAGCCCCAGCATTTT	CASTGRVSNQPQHF	-	TRBJ1-5	-	TRBV6-6
TGTGCCACCGAGGCGACAGGGGGCTCTGAAGCTTTCTTT	CATEATGGSEAFF	-	TRBJ1-1	TRBD1	TRBV19
TGTGCCAGCTCACCCGGGGTGAACACTGAAGCTTTCTTT	CASSPGVNTEAFF	-	TRBJ1-1	-	TRBV18
TGCAGCGTTGAGCCTGGGACGATGCTTGAAGCTTTCTTT	CSVEPGTMLEAFF	many	TRBJ1-1	-	TRBV29-1
TGTGCCAGCAGCTTAAGTGAGGGAACCTACGAGCAGTACTTC	CASSLSEGTYEQYF	many	TRBJ2-7	-	TRBV11-3
TGTGCCAGCAGGGGGCCCGACTGGAGGCAGCCCCAGCATTTT	CASRGPDWRQPQHF	-	TRBJ1-5	-	TRBV7-8
TGCGCCAGCAGCCGAACTTATCCCCAGGTGGAGATAAATCGCGAGCAGTACTTC	CASSRTYPQVEINREQYF	-	TRBJ2-7	-	TRBV4-1
TGTGCCAGCAGTAGGACTAGCGGGAGCGCAGACGAGCAGTACTTC	CASSRTSGSADEQYF	-	TRBJ2-7	TRBD2	TRBV6-5
TGTGCTAGTGGTTTGACGGGCCTTGGACTATCCAACAATGAGCAGTTCTTC	CASGLTGLGLSNNEQFF	-	TRBJ2-1	-	TRBV12-5
TGTGCCTGGAGTAAAGGGTATAATCAGCCCCAGCATTTT	CAWSKGYNQPQHF	few	TRBJ1-5	-	TRBV30
TGTGCCAGCAGGGGGCGCTTAGGCGAGCAGTACTTC	CASRGRLGEQYF	-	TRBJ2-7	-	TRBV25-1
TGTGCCAGCAGCTTAGGGGCGGTCTCTGGAAACACCATATATTTT	CASSLGAVSGNTIYF	few	TRBJ1-3	-	TRBV7-9
TGCAGTGCTAGGCAGAGCTACACCTTC	CSARQSYTF	-	TRBJ1-2	-	TRBV20-1